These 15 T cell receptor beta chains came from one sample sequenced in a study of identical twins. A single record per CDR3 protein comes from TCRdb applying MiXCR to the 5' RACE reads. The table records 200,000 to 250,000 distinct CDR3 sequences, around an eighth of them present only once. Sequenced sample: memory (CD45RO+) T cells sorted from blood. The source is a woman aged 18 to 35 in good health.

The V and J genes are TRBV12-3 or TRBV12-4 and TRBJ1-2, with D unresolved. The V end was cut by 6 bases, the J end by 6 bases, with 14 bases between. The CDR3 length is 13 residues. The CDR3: CASSPRLGNGYTF. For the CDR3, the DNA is TGTGCCAGCAGCCCACGCCTCGGGAATGGCTACACCTTC.

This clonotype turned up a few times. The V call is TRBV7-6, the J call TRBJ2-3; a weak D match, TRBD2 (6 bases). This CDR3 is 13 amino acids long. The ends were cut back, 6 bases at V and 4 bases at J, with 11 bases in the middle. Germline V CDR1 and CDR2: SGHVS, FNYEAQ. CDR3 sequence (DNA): TGTGCCAGCAGTGGGAGGAATTCAGATACGCAGTATTTT. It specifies CASSGRNSDTQYF.

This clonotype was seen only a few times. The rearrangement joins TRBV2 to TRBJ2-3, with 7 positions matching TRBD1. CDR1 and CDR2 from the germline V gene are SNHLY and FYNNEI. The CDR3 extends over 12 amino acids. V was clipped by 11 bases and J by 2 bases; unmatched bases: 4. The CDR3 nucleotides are TGTGCCCTAGGACAGGTCACAGATACGCAGTATTTT. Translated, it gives CALGQVTDTQYF. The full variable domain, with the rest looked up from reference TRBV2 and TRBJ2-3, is EPEVTQTPSHQVTQMGQEVILRCVPISNHLYFYWYRQILGQKVEFLVSFYNNEISEKSEIFDDQFSVERPDGSNFTLKIRSTKLEDSAMYFCALGQVTDTQYFGPGTRLTVL.

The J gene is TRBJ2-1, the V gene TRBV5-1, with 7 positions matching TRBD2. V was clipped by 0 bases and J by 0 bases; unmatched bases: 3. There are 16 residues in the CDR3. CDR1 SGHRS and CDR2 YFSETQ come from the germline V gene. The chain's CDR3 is CASSLASGHSYNEQFF. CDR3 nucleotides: TGCGCCAGCAGCTTGGCTAGCGGACACTCCTACAATGAGCAGTTCTTC.

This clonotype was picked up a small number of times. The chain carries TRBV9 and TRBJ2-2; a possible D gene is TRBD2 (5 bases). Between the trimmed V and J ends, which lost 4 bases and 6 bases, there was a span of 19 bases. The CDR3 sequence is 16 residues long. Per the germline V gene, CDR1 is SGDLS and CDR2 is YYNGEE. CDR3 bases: TGTGCCAGCAGCCCCCGGGGAGCACGATTGGCCGGGGAGCTGTTTTTT. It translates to CASSPRGARLAGELFF.

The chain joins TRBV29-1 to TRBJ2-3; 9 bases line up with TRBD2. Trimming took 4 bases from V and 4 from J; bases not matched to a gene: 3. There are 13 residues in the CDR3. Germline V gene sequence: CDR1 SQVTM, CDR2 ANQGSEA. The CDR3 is CSVGTSASDTQYF. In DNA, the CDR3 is TGCAGCGTTGGGACTAGCGCATCAGATACGCAGTATTTT.

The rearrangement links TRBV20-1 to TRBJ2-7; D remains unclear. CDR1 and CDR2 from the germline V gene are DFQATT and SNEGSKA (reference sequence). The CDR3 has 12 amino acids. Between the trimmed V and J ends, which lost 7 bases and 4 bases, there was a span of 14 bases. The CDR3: CSVSTSDYEQYF. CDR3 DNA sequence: TGCAGTGTCTCCACGTCGGATTACGAGCAGTACTTC.

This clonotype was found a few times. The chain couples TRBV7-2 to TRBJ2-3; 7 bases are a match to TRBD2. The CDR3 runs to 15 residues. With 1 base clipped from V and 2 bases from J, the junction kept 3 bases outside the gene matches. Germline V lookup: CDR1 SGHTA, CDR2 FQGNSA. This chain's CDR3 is CASSLGGGFTDTQYF. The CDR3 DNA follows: TGTGCCAGCAGCTTAGGGGGGGGGTTCACAGATACGCAGTATTTT.

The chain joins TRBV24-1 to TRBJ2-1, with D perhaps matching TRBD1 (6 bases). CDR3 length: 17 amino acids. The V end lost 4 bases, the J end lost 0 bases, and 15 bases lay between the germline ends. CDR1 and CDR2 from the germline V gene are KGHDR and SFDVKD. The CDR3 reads CATSDPRGPSSYNEQFF. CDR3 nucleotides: TGTGCCACCAGTGACCCCAGGGGTCCTAGCTCCTACAATGAGCAGTTCTTC.

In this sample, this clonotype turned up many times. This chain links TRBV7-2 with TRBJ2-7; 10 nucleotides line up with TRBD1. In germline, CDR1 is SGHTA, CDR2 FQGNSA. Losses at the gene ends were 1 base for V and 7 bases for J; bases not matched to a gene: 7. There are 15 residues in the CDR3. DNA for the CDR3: TGTGCCAGCAGCTTAGGGGGGACAGGGGTCCGGGAGCAGTACTTC. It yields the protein CASSLGGTGVREQYF. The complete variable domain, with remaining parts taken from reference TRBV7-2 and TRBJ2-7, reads GAGVSQSPSNKVTEKGKDVELRCDPISGHTALYWYRQSLGQGLEFLIYFQGNSAPDKSGLPSDRFSAERTGGSVSTLTIQRTQQEDSAVYLCASSLGGTGVREQYFGPGTRLTVT.

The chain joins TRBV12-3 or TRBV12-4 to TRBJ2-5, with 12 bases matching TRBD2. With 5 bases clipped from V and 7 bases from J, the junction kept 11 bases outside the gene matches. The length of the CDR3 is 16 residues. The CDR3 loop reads CASSPPGLAGARTQYF. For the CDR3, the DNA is TGTGCCAGCAGTCCGCCGGGACTAGCGGGCGCAAGGACCCAGTACTTC.

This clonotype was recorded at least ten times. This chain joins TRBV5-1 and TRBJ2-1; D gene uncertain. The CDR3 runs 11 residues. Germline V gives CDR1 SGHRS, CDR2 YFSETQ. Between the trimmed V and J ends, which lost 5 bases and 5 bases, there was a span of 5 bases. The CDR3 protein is CASRRNNEQFF. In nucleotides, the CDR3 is TGCGCCAGCAGGCGAAACAATGAGCAGTTCTTC.

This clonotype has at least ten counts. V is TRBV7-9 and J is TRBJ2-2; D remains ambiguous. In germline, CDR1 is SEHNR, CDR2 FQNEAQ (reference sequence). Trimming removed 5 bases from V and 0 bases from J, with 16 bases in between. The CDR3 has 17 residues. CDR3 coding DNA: TGTGCCAGCAGCCCGAGAGGACCTGTGACGAACACCGGGGAGCTGTTTTTT. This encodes CASSPRGPVTNTGELFF.

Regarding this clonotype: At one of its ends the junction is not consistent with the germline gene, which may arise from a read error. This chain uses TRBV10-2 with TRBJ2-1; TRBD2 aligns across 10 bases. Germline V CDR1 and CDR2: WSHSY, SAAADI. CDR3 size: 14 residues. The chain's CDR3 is CASSDRPSGTSEVF. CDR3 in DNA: TGCGCCAGCAGTGACCGCCCCTCCGGGACTAGCGAGGTCTTC.

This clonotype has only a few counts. CDR3 amino acids: CASSLGGIRNTEAFF. CDR3 sequence (DNA): TGTGCCAGCAGCTTAGGGGGGATAAGGAACACTGAAGCTTTCTTT. This chain connects TRBV11-1 to TRBJ1-1, with D maybe TRBD1 (5 bases). The ends were cut back, 1 base at V and 1 base at J, with 10 bases in the middle. Germline CDR1 reads SGHAT; CDR2 reads FQDESV (reference sequence). CDR3 length: 15 residues.